Shown below are 31 T cell receptor beta chains from a single sample sequenced in a study of blood T cell repertoires in COVID-19. TCRdb's table, derived via immunoSEQ multiplex PCR, lists solely in-frame clones and lacks some. The sample includes about 170,000 clones, around 81% of them seen just once. Sequencing input: peripheral blood. The receptors come from a woman of 80 years or more with COVID-19, enrolled during active disease.

This chain uses TRBV5-6 with TRBJ2-1, with D perhaps being TRBD1 or TRBD2 (5 bases each). Germline loops: CDR1 SGHDT, CDR2 YYEEEE. V lost 4 bases and J 7 bases, leaving 27 bases between the germline ends. This CDR3 contains 18 residues. This CDR3 is CASSLDFNRFSLSNEQFF. CDR3 bases: TGTGCCAGCAGCCTGGACTTTAACAGGTTCTCGCTCTCTAATGAGCAGTTCTTC.

This clone was recorded only once. The J gene is TRBJ1-1, the V gene TRBV4-1; D call uncertain. CDR1 is MGHRA and CDR2 is YSYEKL in the germline V gene. The CDR3 spans 14 residues. Trimming pared 1 base from V and 0 bases from J, leaving 6 bases between. CDR3 amino acids: CASSQASLNTEAFF. Here the CDR3 DNA reads TGCGCCAGCAGCCAAGCCTCGTTGAACACTGAAGCTTTCTTT.

This chain uses TRBV27 with TRBJ1-1; D not resolved. Trimming cost V 3 bases and J 1 base, with 9 bases left between them. The CDR3 covers 14 residues. The germline V gene has CDR1 MNHEY and CDR2 SMNVEV (reference sequence). The CDR3 spells CASSFSLTNTEAFF. The CDR3 region has the DNA TGTGCCAGCAGTTTCAGTCTTACGAACACTGAAGCTTTCTTT.

This chain links TRBV27 with TRBJ2-5, with D possibly matching TRBD2 (6 bases). Germline V gene data show CDR1 as MNHEY and CDR2 as SMNVEV (reference sequence). The CDR3 sequence is 14 residues long. V gave up 2 bases and J gave up 5 bases, with 12 bases separating them. The CDR3 reads CASSLRARGETQYF. For the CDR3, the DNA is TGTGCCAGCAGTTTAAGGGCCCGGGGGGAGACCCAGTACTTC.

The CDR3 bases are TGCGCCAGCAGCTTGAGTCCGGGACAGGAAGCTTTCTTT. It is translated as CASSLSPGQEAFF. The V call is TRBV5-1, the J call TRBJ1-1; 7 bases line up with TRBD1. V dropped 1 base and J dropped 8; count of bases not matched to a gene: 5. This CDR3 comprises 13 residues. Per germline, CDR1 SGHRS and CDR2 YFSETQ.

The J gene is TRBJ2-3, the V gene TRBV7-9; 13 bases align to TRBD2. The CDR3 has 16 residues. Germline V gene data show CDR1 as SEHNR and CDR2 as FQNEAQ (reference sequence). Germline trimming cut 5 bases from V and 3 bases from J; bases unmatched to any gene: 5. CDR3 sequence (DNA): TGTGCCAGCAGCAGACTAGCGGGAGGTACAACAGATACGCAGTATTTT. Its translation is CASSRLAGGTTDTQYF. Together with reference TRBV7-9 and TRBJ2-3, the CDR3 gives the full variable domain: DTGVSQNPRHKITKRGQNVTFRCDPISEHNRLYWYRQTLGQGPEFLTYFQNEAQLEKSRLLSDRFSAERPKGSFSTLEIQRTEQGDSAMYLCASSRLAGGTTDTQYFGPGTRLTVL.

V usage is TRBV3-1 (or the pseudogene TRBV3-2) and J usage is TRBJ2-2; 9 positions match TRBD2. In germline, CDR1 is LGHDT, CDR2 YNNKEL (reference sequence). The CDR3 has 15 residues. V trimming: 8 bases; J trimming: 5 bases; junction bases outside the gene matches: 9. The CDR3 region has the DNA TGTGCCAGCTCTTCTTCGAGCGGGGGGACCGGGGAGCTGTTTTTT. This sequence encodes CASSSSSGGTGELFF.

As DNA, the CDR3 is TGTGCCAGCAGCCAAGAGTGGGTAGACTATTTCACCGGGGAGCTGTTTTTT. Its translation: CASSQEWVDYFTGELFF. The chain combines TRBV4-2 with TRBJ2-2, with a weak D call TRBD2 (5 bases). Trimming removed 0 bases at V and 4 bases at J, with 15 bases between. The CDR3 sequence is 17 residues long. Germline CDR1 and CDR2: LGHNA and YNFKEQ.

The J gene is TRBJ1-2, the V gene TRBV7-9; TRBD1 is a possible D gene (6 bases). V shed 5 bases and J shed 2 bases, with 9 bases lying between them. Germline CDR1 is SEHNR and CDR2 is FQNEAQ (reference sequence). The CDR3 contains 13 residues. The CDR3 region is CASSLGQNYGYTF. Written as DNA, the CDR3 is TGTGCCAGCAGCCTAGGACAGAACTATGGCTACACCTTC.

This chain uses TRBV25-1 with TRBJ2-2, with D tentatively TRBD2 (5 bases). This CDR3 contains 16 residues. From germline, CDR1 is MGHDK and CDR2 SYGVNS. The ends were cut back, 3 bases at V and 6 bases at J, with 17 bases in the middle. CDR3 region: CASSDPARDFAGELFF. CDR3 DNA sequence: TGTGCCAGCAGTGACCCAGCCCGGGATTTCGCCGGGGAGCTGTTTTTT.

This clone was observed a handful of times. The V gene is TRBV7-8, the J gene TRBJ1-4, with D maybe TRBD1 (5 bases). From germline, CDR1 is SGHVS and CDR2 FQNEAQ. Trimming took off 5 bases at V and 7 bases at J, with 14 bases between the two ends. The CDR3 covers 14 residues. The CDR3 is CASSPWGDAEKLFF. The CDR3, as DNA: TGTGCCAGCAGCCCCTGGGGGGATGCTGAAAAACTGTTTTTT.

The V call is TRBV28, the J call TRBJ1-5; 7 bases agree with TRBD1. The CDR3 extends over 15 amino acids. Germline CDR1 is MDHEN and CDR2 is SYDVKM. V shed 4 bases, J shed 5 bases, and the junction held 8 bases outside the gene matches. The CDR3 region has the DNA TGTGCCAGCAGTTCAGGGGGGCGAACTGATCAGCCCCAGCATTTT. As protein: CASSSGGRTDQPQHF.

V and J are TRBV2 and TRBJ1-1, with D unclear. Germline CDR1 and CDR2: SNHLY and FYNNEI. V was shortened by 5 bases and J by 5 bases, with 12 bases between the two germline ends. The CDR3 has 13 residues. The CDR3 DNA is TGTGCCAGCAGTACTCCTCCGGGGACTGAAGCTTTCTTT. It is translated as CASSTPPGTEAFF.

In its sample, this clone was seen once. The genes are TRBV5-4 and TRBJ1-2; D not certain. V dropped 1 base and J dropped 0 bases, with 7 bases sitting between them. This CDR3 has 14 residues. The germline gives CDR1 SGHNT, CDR2 YYREEE (reference sequence). This chain's CDR3 is CASSLSGSNYGYTF. Here the CDR3 DNA reads TGTGCCAGCAGCTTGTCAGGATCTAACTATGGCTACACCTTC.

The genes are TRBV6-1 and TRBJ1-5, with D unclear. The CDR3 spans 15 residues. Trimming pared 2 bases from V and 4 bases from J, leaving 12 bases between. CDR1 MNHNS and CDR2 SASEGT come from the germline V gene. CDR3 DNA sequence: TGTGCCAGCAGTGAATTGAGGGTTGGAAATCAGCCCCAGCATTTT. This encodes CASSELRVGNQPQHF.

V and J are TRBV3-1 (or the pseudogene TRBV3-2) and TRBJ2-2, with D tentatively TRBD2 (6 bases). The V gene lost 3 bases and the J gene lost 0 bases, with 11 bases spanning the gap. The CDR3 contains 16 residues. Germline V CDR1 and CDR2: LGHDT, YNNKEL (reference sequence). CDR3 region: CASSHRTNPNTGELFF. DNA of the CDR3: TGTGCCAGCAGCCACAGGACTAACCCGAACACCGGGGAGCTGTTTTTT.

This chain joins TRBV18 and TRBJ2-3; 9 positions agree with TRBD2. The CDR3 covers 14 residues. With 3 bases clipped from V and 5 bases from J, the junction kept 3 bases outside the gene matches. Germline CDR1 is KGHSH and CDR2 is LQKENI. This CDR3 is CASSPQAGGDTQYF. Written as DNA, the CDR3 is TGTGCCAGCTCACCTCAAGCGGGAGGAGATACGCAGTATTTT. Full variable domain (rest looked up from reference TRBV18 and TRBJ2-3): NAGVMQNPRHLVRRRGQEARLRCSPMKGHSHVYWYRQLPEEGLKFMVYLQKENIIDESGMPKERFSAEFPKEGPSILRIQQVVRGDSAAYFCASSPQAGGDTQYFGPGTRLTVL.

The rearrangement uses TRBV6-1 and TRBJ1-1; 10 bases match TRBD1. The CDR3 covers 13 residues. Trimming cost V 3 bases and J 5 bases; bases outside gene matches: 0. Germline V lookup: CDR1 MNHNS, CDR2 SASEGT. The CDR3 region is CASSEGQGTEAFF. Written as DNA, the CDR3 is TGTGCCAGCAGTGAGGGACAGGGGACTGAAGCTTTCTTT.

This clone is a singleton in its sample. J is TRBJ2-7 and V is TRBV5-4, with D perhaps TRBD1 (5 bases). Per germline, CDR1 SGHNT and CDR2 YYREEE (reference sequence). The CDR3 has 15 residues. The germline V and J ends were trimmed by 4 bases and 3 bases, with 17 bases remaining between them. The CDR3 loop reads CASSLGALGFYEQYF. CDR3 bases: TGTGCCAGCAGCCTAGGGGCACTGGGGTTCTACGAGCAGTACTTC.

The V call is TRBV18, the J call TRBJ1-3; maybe TRBD1 (5 bases). Per germline, CDR1 KGHSH and CDR2 LQKENI. CDR3 length: 14 residues. V lost 0 bases, J lost 2 bases, and 5 bases lay in between. The CDR3, as DNA: TGTGCCAGCTCACCACCAGGGGCTGGAAACACCATATATTTT. Protein sequence: CASSPPGAGNTIYF.

CDR3 sequence (DNA): TGTGCCAGCGGAACCGGGACTAAAAACATTCAGTACTTC. Translation: CASGTGTKNIQYF. The chain employs TRBV18 and TRBJ2-4, with D perhaps TRBD2 (6 bases). Trimming left V 8 bases short and J 4 bases short, with 12 bases between. The germline CDR1 and CDR2 sequences are KGHSH and LQKENI. The CDR3 has 13 amino acids.

The chain employs TRBV5-1 and TRBJ2-5; a weak D match, TRBD2 (5 bases). Trimming pared 5 bases from V and 3 bases from J, leaving 11 bases between. The CDR3 totals 13 residues. Germline V gene lookup returns CDR1 SGHRS and CDR2 YFSETQ. This CDR3 is CASRVGAEETQYF. In DNA, the CDR3 is TGCGCCAGCAGGGTGGGAGCGGAAGAGACCCAGTACTTC. Full variable domain (remainder filled in from reference TRBV5-1 and TRBJ2-5): KAGVTQTPRYLIKTRGQQVTLSCSPISGHRSVSWYQQTPGQGLQFLFEYFSETQRNKGNFPGRFSGRQFSNSRSEMNVSTLELGDSALYLCASRVGAEETQYFGPGTRLLVL.

J is TRBJ1-5 and V is TRBV2; D possibly corresponds to TRBD1 (6 bases). The germline gives CDR1 SNHLY, CDR2 FYNNEI. This CDR3 has 15 amino acids. Trimming took 7 bases from V and 3 from J, leaving 16 bases between them. CDR3 amino acids: CASKIDRPHNQPQHF. As DNA, the CDR3 is TGTGCCAGCAAGATCGACAGGCCTCACAATCAGCCCCAGCATTTT.

The V call is TRBV5-1, the J call TRBJ2-7, with 9 nucleotides matching TRBD1. V trimming: 4 bases; J trimming: 3 bases; junction bases outside the gene matches: 5. This CDR3 comprises 14 residues. Germline values: CDR1 SGHRS, CDR2 YFSETQ. Here the CDR3 DNA reads TGCGCCAGCAGCCCGGGACAGGGAGGCTACGAGCAGTACTTC. Translating it yields CASSPGQGGYEQYF.

The chain recombines TRBV2 with TRBJ2-4, with TRBD2 identical over 8 bases. The CDR3 extends over 18 amino acids. CDR1 SNHLY and CDR2 FYNNEI come from the germline V gene. The V gene end was trimmed by 7 bases and the J gene end by 0 bases; junction bases not matched to a gene: 14. The CDR3 spells CASKPAGAGGQAKNIQYF. The CDR3 DNA reads TGTGCCAGCAAGCCAGCGGGGGCCGGCGGCCAAGCCAAAAACATTCAGTACTTC.

The chain couples TRBV27 to TRBJ2-1, with TRBD2 matching 9 bases. V was pared by 6 bases and J by 0 bases, with 6 bases of the junction left unmatched. This CDR3 spans 16 amino acids. In germline, CDR1 is MNHEY, CDR2 SMNVEV (reference sequence). The CDR3, as DNA: TGTGCCAGCAGAGTCTTTAGCGGGAGCTCCTACAATGAGCAGTTCTTC. Amino acid sequence: CASRVFSGSSYNEQFF.

The chain uses TRBV11-2 and TRBJ1-1; no reliable D call. Germline CDR1 is SGHAT and CDR2 is FQNNGV. Trimming removed 2 bases at V and 1 base at J, with 8 bases between. This CDR3 is 14 amino acids long. The CDR3 sequence: CASSLPQKNTEAFF. CDR3 bases: TGTGCCAGCAGCTTACCACAGAAGAACACTGAAGCTTTCTTT.

This chain connects TRBV12-3 or TRBV12-4 to TRBJ1-1; no definite D call. CDR3 length equals 13 residues. With 3 bases removed from V and 5 bases from J, the gap between germline ends came to 10 bases. The CDR3 here is CASSLSVRTEAFF. CDR3 DNA: TGTGCCAGCAGTTTGTCGGTCCGAACTGAAGCTTTCTTT.

The chain is built from TRBV6-5 and TRBJ1-5, with D tentatively TRBD1 (6 bases). Between the trimmed V and J ends, which lost 0 bases and 0 bases, there was a span of 9 bases. The CDR3 is 16 amino acids. From germline, CDR1 is MNHEY and CDR2 SVGAGI. The CDR3 nucleotides read TGTGCCAGCAGTTACTCCAGGGGACCTAGCAATCAGCCCCAGCATTTT. It specifies CASSYSRGPSNQPQHF.

The chain couples TRBV10-3 to TRBJ1-3, with 8 bases lining up with TRBD1. The CDR3 contains 17 residues. Germline V lookup: CDR1 ENHRY, CDR2 SYGVKD. Trimming took 6 bases from V and 0 from J; bases not matched to a gene: 10. The CDR3 is CAIRDRVSFGSGNTIYF. The DNA for the CDR3 is TGTGCCATCAGGGACAGGGTCAGCTTCGGCTCTGGAAACACCATATATTTT.

This clone was counted once. V and J are TRBV6-1 and TRBJ2-3; 9 bases map to TRBD2. The junction had 13 bases not matched to a gene; V was cut back by 4 bases and J by 2 bases. This CDR3 is 18 amino acids long. Per germline, CDR1 MNHNS and CDR2 SASEGT. CDR3 loop: CASSGSGRRGANTDTQYF. Written as DNA, the CDR3 is TGTGCCAGCAGTGGGAGCGGGAGGAGGGGGGCTAACACAGATACGCAGTATTTT.